This is a list of T cell receptor beta chains from one sample in a study of T cell repertoires in cytomegalovirus infection. MiXCR, run by TCRdb on the reads, gives a single entry per CDR3 protein. Of 110,000 to 150,000 distinct CDR3 sequences detected, about 31% appear once; the ten largest clones hold about 56%. Antigens of these TCRs are unknown. Sequencing was performed on CD8+ T cells from cultured PBMCs, taken from culture after CMV antigen stimulation. All receptors derive from a human donor in good health (CMV status not recorded). Some clones in this sample may be carry-over from other donors' samples. CDR3s include the opening cysteine and the closing phenylalanine or tryptophan. The D gene is left open where the match is weak. Size values are once, few and many counts, or a class for expanded clones, and some rows have none.

CDR3 DNA	CDR3 protein	D gene	clone size	V gene	J gene
TGTGCCAGCAGTTCACAGGGTAGGTGGACTGAAGCTTTCTTT	CASSSQGRWTEAFF	-	-	TRBV6-1	TRBJ1-1
TGTGCCAGCAGGGAGGGACAGGGTGACTATGGCTACACCTTC	CASREGQGDYGYTF	TRBD1	-	TRBV2	TRBJ1-2
TGTGCCAGCAGCTTAGTATATGAGCAGTTCTTC	CASSLVYEQFF	-	-	TRBV7-9	TRBJ2-1
TGCAGTGCTAGAGGGCTAGGAGAGACCCAGTACTTC	CSARGLGETQYF	-	many	TRBV20-1	TRBJ2-5
TGTGCCAGCAGTACCGACAGGCCCAGCGGAGGGGCCAACGTCCTGACTTTC	CASSTDRPSGGANVLTF	-	few	TRBV27	TRBJ2-6
TGTGCCAGCAAGGAGGTAGCGGGGTTTTCCTACAATGAGCAGTTCTTC	CASKEVAGFSYNEQFF	TRBD2	-	TRBV28	TRBJ2-1
TGTGCCAGCAGTTTCCGGAACTATGGCTACACCTTC	CASSFRNYGYTF	-	many	TRBV28	TRBJ1-2
TGTGCCAGCAGCCGTTACAGGGCCTACAATGAGCAGTTCTTC	CASSRYRAYNEQFF	-	many	TRBV12-3/TRBV12-4	TRBJ2-1
TGTGCCAGCAGCTTAGACAGGGAAATAAACACTGAAGCTTTCTTT	CASSLDREINTEAFF	-	many	TRBV7-2	TRBJ1-1
TGCAGCGTTGAAGGTCAGGGAACGGGCACTGAAGCTTTCTTT	CSVEGQGTGTEAFF	-	-	TRBV29-1	TRBJ1-1
TGCGCCAGCGCCAGAGCGGACACCGGGGAGCTGTTTTTT	CASARADTGELFF	-	-	TRBV4-1	TRBJ2-2
TGTGCCAGCAGCTTACTAGCGCGGGGGGGCCTCGCCGGGGAGCTGTTTTTT	CASSLLARGGLAGELFF	TRBD2	many	TRBV7-8	TRBJ2-2
TGTGCCAGCAGCGTCGGGGGACTACCATACGATACGCAGTATTTT	CASSVGGLPYDTQYF	TRBD2	few	TRBV9	TRBJ2-3
TGCGCCAGCAGCTCTCGGACAGGGTACTATGGCTACACCTTC	CASSSRTGYYGYTF	TRBD1	-	TRBV5-1	TRBJ1-2
TGCAGTGCAGCAATAAGCGGGGTGTCCTACGAGCAGTACTTC	CSAAISGVSYEQYF	TRBD2	-	TRBV20-1	TRBJ2-7
TGTGCCAGCAGCTTTTGGACAGGACCCTACGAGCAGTACTTC	CASSFWTGPYEQYF	TRBD1	many	TRBV11-2	TRBJ2-7
TGTGCCAGCAGCTTTCCCGGGGACAATGAGCAGTTCTTC	CASSFPGDNEQFF	-	-	TRBV7-9	TRBJ2-1
TGTGCCAGCAGCTCAGCGGGGTTGAGCTCCTACAATGAGCAGTTCTTC	CASSSAGLSSYNEQFF	TRBD2	many	TRBV12-3/TRBV12-4	TRBJ2-1
TGTGCCTGCAGGCCCCCCGTCCCCGTGAGGCCCAAAAACATTCAGTACTTC	CACRPPVPVRPKNIQYF	-	-	TRBV28	TRBJ2-4
TGTGCCATCAGTGATGGGAACAGGGAAGAGACCCAGTACTTC	CAISDGNREETQYF	-	-	TRBV10-3	TRBJ2-5